This T cell receptor (beta chain) was identified during a study of regulatory T cells in long-lasting Graves disease. Per the germline V gene, CDR1 is SGDLS and CDR2 is YYNGEE. The CDR3 runs to 13 residues. Sequencing libraries for TCR beta were prepared with iRepertoire HTBI primers and Arm-PCR of CDR3 regions. TCRdb used MiXCR to reprocess the multiplex PCR reads, holding one entry per CDR3 protein. This sample has about 540,000 distinct CDR3 sequences, with less than 15% found just once. Of note for this clonotype: A much larger clone lies a single base off, so this may be a read error.

Time point given: newly diagnosed GD, antithyroid drugs for less than 3 months. RNA from PBMCs was the source of the TCR library. The guidelines of the American Thyroid Association were the basis for diagnosing Graves' disease. These data also featured in a second study, about T cells in Graves' hyperthyroidism and ophthalmopathy. That work states: The HTBI primer set drove a first-round RT-PCR of the TCR CDR3.

The rearrangement links TRBV9 to TRBJ1-2; a possible D gene is TRBD1 (6 bases). Sequenced material: peripheral blood mononuclear cells (PBMCs), taken at new diagnosis, from a patient treated with antithyroid drugs. The TCR was taken from a man in his thirties or forties with Graves disease. The CDR3 nucleotides read TGTGCCAGCAGCACTTGGACAGCCTATGTCTACACCTTC. Encoded protein: CASSTWTAYVYTF.